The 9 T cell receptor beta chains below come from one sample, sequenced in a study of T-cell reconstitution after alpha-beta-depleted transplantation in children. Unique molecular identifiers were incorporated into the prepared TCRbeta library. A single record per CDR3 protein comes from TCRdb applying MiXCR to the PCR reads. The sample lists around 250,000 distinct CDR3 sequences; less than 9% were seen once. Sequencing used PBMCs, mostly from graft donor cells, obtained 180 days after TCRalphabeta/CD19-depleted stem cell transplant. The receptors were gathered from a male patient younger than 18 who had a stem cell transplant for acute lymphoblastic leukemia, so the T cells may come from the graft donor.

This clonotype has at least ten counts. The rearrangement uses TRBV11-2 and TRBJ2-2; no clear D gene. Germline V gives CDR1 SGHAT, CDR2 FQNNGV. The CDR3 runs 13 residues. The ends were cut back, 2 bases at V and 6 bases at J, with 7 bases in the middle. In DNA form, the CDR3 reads TGTGCCAGCAGCTTAAGGAAAGCCGGGGAGCTGTTTTTT. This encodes CASSLRKAGELFF.

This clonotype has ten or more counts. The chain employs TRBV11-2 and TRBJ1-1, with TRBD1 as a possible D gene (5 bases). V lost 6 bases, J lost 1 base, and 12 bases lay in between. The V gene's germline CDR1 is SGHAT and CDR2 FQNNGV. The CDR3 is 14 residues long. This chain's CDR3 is CASRPGTGNTEAFF. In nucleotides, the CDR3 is TGTGCCAGCAGGCCCGGGACGGGGAACACTGAAGCTTTCTTT.

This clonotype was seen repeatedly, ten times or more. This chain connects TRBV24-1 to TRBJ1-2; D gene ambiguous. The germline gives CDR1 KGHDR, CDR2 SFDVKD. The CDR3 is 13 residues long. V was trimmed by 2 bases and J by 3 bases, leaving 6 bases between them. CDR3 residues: CATSDSIDYGYTF. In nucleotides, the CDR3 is TGTGCCACCAGTGATTCGATAGACTATGGCTACACCTTC.

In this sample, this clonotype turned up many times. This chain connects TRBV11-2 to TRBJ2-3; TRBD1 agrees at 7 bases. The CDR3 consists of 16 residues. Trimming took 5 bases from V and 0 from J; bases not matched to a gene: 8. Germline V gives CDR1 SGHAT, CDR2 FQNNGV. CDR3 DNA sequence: TGTGCCAGCAGCCGGAACAGGGGATCTAGCACAGATACGCAGTATTTT. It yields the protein CASSRNRGSSTDTQYF.

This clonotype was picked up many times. CDR3 sequence: CASSLPRGLSGELFF. The CDR3 nucleotides are TGCGCCAGCAGCTTGCCCAGGGGGCTATCCGGGGAGCTGTTTTTT. The chain joins TRBV5-1 to TRBJ2-2; 8 nucleotides line up with TRBD1. This CDR3 is 15 amino acids long. Per the germline V gene, CDR1 is SGHRS and CDR2 is YFSETQ. V lost 1 base to trimming and J lost 6 bases; unmatched junction nucleotides: 5.

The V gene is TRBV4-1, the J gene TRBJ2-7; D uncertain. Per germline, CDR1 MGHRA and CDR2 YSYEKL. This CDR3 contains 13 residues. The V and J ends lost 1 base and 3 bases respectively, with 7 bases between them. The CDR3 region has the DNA TGCGCCAGCAGCCAAGGTCTTCTCTACGAGCAGTACTTC. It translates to CASSQGLLYEQYF.

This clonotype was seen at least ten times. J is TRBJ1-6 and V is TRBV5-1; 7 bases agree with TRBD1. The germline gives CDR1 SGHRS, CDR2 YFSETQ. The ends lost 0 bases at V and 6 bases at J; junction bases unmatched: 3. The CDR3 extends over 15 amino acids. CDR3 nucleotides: TGCGCCAGCAGCTTGGGGACAGGCGCTAATTCACCCCTCCACTTT. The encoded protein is CASSLGTGANSPLHF. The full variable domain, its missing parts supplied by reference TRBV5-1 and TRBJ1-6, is KAGVTQTPRYLIKTRGQQVTLSCSPISGHRSVSWYQQTPGQGLQFLFEYFSETQRNKGNFPGRFSGRQFSNSRSEMNVSTLELGDSALYLCASSLGTGANSPLHFGNGTRLTVT.

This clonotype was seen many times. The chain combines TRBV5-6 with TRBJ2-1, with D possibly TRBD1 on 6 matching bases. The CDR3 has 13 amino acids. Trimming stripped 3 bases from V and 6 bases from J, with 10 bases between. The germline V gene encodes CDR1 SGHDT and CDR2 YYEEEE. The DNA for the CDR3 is TGTGCCAGCAGCTGGGGACACCCCAATGAGCAGTTCTTC. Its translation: CASSWGHPNEQFF.

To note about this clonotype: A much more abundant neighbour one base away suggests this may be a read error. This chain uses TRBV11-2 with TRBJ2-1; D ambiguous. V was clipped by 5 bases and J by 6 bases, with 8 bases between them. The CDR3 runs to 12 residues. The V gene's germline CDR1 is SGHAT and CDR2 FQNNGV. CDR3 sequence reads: CASSKIFNEQFF. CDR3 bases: TGTGCCAGCAGCAAAATCTTCAATGAGCAGTTCTTC. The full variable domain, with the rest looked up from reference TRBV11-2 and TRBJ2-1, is EAGVAQSPRYKIIEKRQSVAFWCNPISGHATLYWYQQILGQGPKLLIQFQNNGVVDDSQLPKDRFSAERLKGVDSTLKIQPAKLEDSAVYLCASSKIFNEQFFGPGTRLTVL.